The 8 T cell receptor beta chains below were found in one sample sequenced in a study of CD8 T cells in Susac syndrome. RNA was extracted with the RNeasy kit, and a quantity of roughly 0.5 to 1 ug was reverse transcribed using random hexamers. TCRdb reprocessed the immunoSEQ multiplex PCR reads with MiXCR, giving one entry per CDR3 protein. The sample holds 200,000 or so distinct CDR3 sequences; nearly 95% are singletons and the top ten take about 0.087%. Input material: CD4+ T cells from PBMCs. These receptors all come from a human donor with multiple sclerosis.

This sequence joins TRBV24-1 and TRBJ2-7, with 9 nucleotides matching TRBD1. The J segment lost 4 bases and the V segment lost 12 bases, leaving 6 bases of the junction unmatched. There are 12 residues in the CDR3. Germline V CDR1 and CDR2: KGHDR, SFDVKD. CDR3 loop: CAGRGQGYEQYF. The CDR3, as DNA: TGTGCCGGACGGGGACAGGGATACGAGCAGTACTTC.

The chain uses TRBV29-1 and TRBJ1-1; 7 bases are shared with TRBD1. The CDR3 runs 9 residues. Germline V lookup: CDR1 SQVTM, CDR2 ANQGSEA. The CDR3 here is CSRVQGAFF. The DNA of the CDR3 is TGCAGTCGGGTACAGGGGGCTTTCTTT.

The genes are TRBV12-3 or TRBV12-4 and TRBJ2-6, with D possibly being TRBD1 (5 bases). This CDR3 has 16 amino acids. The V end was cut by 5 bases, the J end by 2 bases, with 13 bases between. This CDR3 is CASSGIGAPGANVLTF. Written as DNA, the CDR3 is TGTGCCAGCAGTGGGATTGGGGCCCCTGGGGCCAACGTCCTGACTTTC.

The CDR3 is CSASWGDSYEQYF. The CDR3 nucleotides are TGCAGTGCTAGTTGGGGGGACTCCTACGAGCAGTACTTC. The chain uses TRBV20-1 and TRBJ2-7; D may be TRBD2 (6 bases). Germline lookup yields CDR1 DFQATT and CDR2 SNEGSKA (reference sequence). Trimming took 3 bases from V and 0 from J, leaving 9 bases between them. CDR3 length: 13 residues.

The CDR3 bases are TGCAGTGCTACCCAGCAAGTCCTACCCTACGAGCAGTACTTC. Amino acid sequence: CSATQQVLPYEQYF. The chain links TRBV20-1 to TRBJ2-7, with no clear D. The CDR3 contains 14 residues. The germline V gene has CDR1 DFQATT and CDR2 SNEGSKA (reference sequence). Trimming stripped 4 bases from V and 2 bases from J, with 15 bases between.

This rearrangement joins TRBV6-2 or TRBV6-3 to TRBJ2-1; D is unclear. V shed 2 bases and J shed 4 bases, with 12 bases lying between them. The CDR3 contains 15 residues. Germline values: CDR1 MNHEY, CDR2 SVGEGT. The CDR3 DNA sequence: TGTGCCAGCAGTTACAGGGCTCGAGTTTACAATGAGCAGTTCTTC. Its translation: CASSYRARVYNEQFF.

This chain connects TRBV20-1 to TRBJ2-1; 7 bases fit TRBD1. The trim removed 7 bases at V and 8 bases at J, leaving 11 bases unmatched. Germline V gives CDR1 DFQATT, CDR2 SNEGSKA (reference sequence). The CDR3 extends over 13 amino acids. The CDR3 nucleotides are TGCAGTGTAAATCGACAGGGTGGCTATGAGCAGTTCTTC. Protein product: CSVNRQGGYEQFF.

The chain employs TRBV9 and TRBJ2-2, with 10 nucleotides matching TRBD2. The germline V gene has CDR1 SGDLS and CDR2 YYNGEE. Unmatched junction bases numbered 6, after V lost 0 bases and J lost 7 bases. The CDR3 spans 16 residues. This CDR3 reads CASSVGSSGSYGELFF. The CDR3 coding sequence is TGTGCCAGCAGCGTAGGGTCTAGCGGGAGCTACGGGGAGCTGTTTTTT.